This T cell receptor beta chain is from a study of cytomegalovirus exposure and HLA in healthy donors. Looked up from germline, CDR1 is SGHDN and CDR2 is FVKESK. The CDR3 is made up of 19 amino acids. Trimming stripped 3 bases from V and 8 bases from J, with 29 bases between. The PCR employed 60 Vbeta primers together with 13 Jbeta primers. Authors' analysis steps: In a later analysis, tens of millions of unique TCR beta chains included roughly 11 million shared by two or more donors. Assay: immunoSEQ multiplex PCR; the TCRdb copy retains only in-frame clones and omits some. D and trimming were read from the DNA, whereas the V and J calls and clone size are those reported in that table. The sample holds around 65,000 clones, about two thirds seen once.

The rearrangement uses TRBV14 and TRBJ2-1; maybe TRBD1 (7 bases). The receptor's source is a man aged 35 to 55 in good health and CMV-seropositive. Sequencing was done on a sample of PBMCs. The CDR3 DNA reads TGTGCCAGCAGCCACGGAGGGGTAGGGGGCTTTGGGCAGGTTTATGAGCAGTTCTTC. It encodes CASSHGGVGGFGQVYEQFF.